This T cell receptor beta chain was sequenced in a study of technical replicates of blood from a few donors. Sequencing was performed with immunoSEQ multiplex PCR; in TCRdb, only in-frame clones are kept and a portion is missing. Among some 80,000 clones listed, around nine tenths were seen once. The V gene lost 7 bases and the J gene lost 3 bases, with 10 bases spanning the gap. The CDR3 is 11 amino acids. From germline, CDR1 is SQVTM and CDR2 ANQGSEA. What was sequenced was T cells isolated from PBMCs. This receptor was taken from a human donor in good health. The genes are TRBV29-1 and TRBJ2-7; D possibly corresponds to TRBD2 (6 bases). The CDR3 loop reads CSAGTDYEQYF. The CDR3 region has the DNA TGCAGCGCTGGGACTGACTACGAGCAGTACTTC.